The rows below give T cell receptor beta chains drawn from one sample of a study of cytomegalovirus exposure and HLA in healthy donors. TCRdb's table, derived via immunoSEQ multiplex PCR, lists solely in-frame clones and lacks some. This sample carries hundreds of thousands of clones, about 75% of them seen once, and the ten largest clones take about 1.8%. Specimen: PBMCs. These receptors came from a man aged 18 to 30 in good health and CMV-seronegative. Each CDR3 is given with its conserved first and last residue. The listing skips clone size in some rows; elsewhere it reads once, few, many or a size class.

v_call	clone_size	j_call	cdr3_aa
TRBV5-1	few	TRBJ1-1	CASSLVGGTGLNTEAFF
TRBV6-5	few	TRBJ1-1	CASRVRQGATEAFF
TRBV27	once	TRBJ2-5	CASSLGTSIGGTQYF
TRBV6-5	few	TRBJ2-7	CASRRFGDGTYEQYF
TRBV7-9	NA	TRBJ2-2	CSSRSAGNTGELFF
TRBV30	NA	TRBJ1-3	CAWMDSGNTIYF
TRBV7-2	NA	TRBJ2-3	CASSLDATGKTDTQYF
TRBV7-2	NA	TRBJ2-7	CASSAKREWGSYEQYF
TRBV10-3	NA	TRBJ2-7	CAISGSGPSYEQYF
TRBV7-9	NA	TRBJ2-5	CASSLASRETQYF
TRBV2	NA	TRBJ2-7	CASSSTGVASSEQYF
TRBV5-4	NA	TRBJ2-5	CASSPAGAGGETQYF
TRBV27	NA	TRBJ2-5	CASSLRRYPEVKETQYF
TRBV5-4	NA	TRBJ2-7	CASSRDSYEQYF
TRBV28	NA	TRBJ1-1	CASSPTPGTVYTEAFF
TRBV28	NA	TRBJ2-7	CASSPPAGVAYEQYF
TRBV6-1	NA	TRBJ1-1	CASSERDRALGAFF
TRBV28	NA	TRBJ1-5	CASSLEHEHQPQHF
TRBV5-6	NA	TRBJ2-2	CASSLEVQGALTGELFF
TRBV15	NA	TRBJ2-6	CATSSRGDGANVLTF
TRBV19	NA	TRBJ2-1	CASSDRHGANSYNEQFF
TRBV5-1	NA	TRBJ2-5	CASSYGTGLDSGETQYF
TRBV5-1	few	TRBJ2-7	CASSSVTGSYEQYF
TRBV5-1	NA	TRBJ1-4	CASSRDSTNEKLFF
TRBV9	NA	TRBJ2-2	CASSSGGPDTGELFF
TRBV20-1	few	TRBJ2-7	CSIAGVDEQYF
TRBV4-2	once	TRBJ1-2	CASSQEERGRDGYTF
TRBV10-1	NA	TRBJ2-6	CASRGERASGEFLHSGANVLTF
TRBV19	once	TRBJ2-1	CASSISRGGAGEQFF
TRBV30	NA	TRBJ2-1	CAWSHRGSSYNEQFF
TRBV5-6	NA	TRBJ1-4	CASSGGTGRTNEKLFF
TRBV14	NA	TRBJ2-1	CASSPLRTSMQFF
TRBV29-1	NA	TRBJ2-3	CSVTRGDTQYF
TRBV4-2	NA	TRBJ2-5	CASSQLAEETQYF
TRBV6-5	NA	TRBJ1-5	CASSSGIYSNQPQHF